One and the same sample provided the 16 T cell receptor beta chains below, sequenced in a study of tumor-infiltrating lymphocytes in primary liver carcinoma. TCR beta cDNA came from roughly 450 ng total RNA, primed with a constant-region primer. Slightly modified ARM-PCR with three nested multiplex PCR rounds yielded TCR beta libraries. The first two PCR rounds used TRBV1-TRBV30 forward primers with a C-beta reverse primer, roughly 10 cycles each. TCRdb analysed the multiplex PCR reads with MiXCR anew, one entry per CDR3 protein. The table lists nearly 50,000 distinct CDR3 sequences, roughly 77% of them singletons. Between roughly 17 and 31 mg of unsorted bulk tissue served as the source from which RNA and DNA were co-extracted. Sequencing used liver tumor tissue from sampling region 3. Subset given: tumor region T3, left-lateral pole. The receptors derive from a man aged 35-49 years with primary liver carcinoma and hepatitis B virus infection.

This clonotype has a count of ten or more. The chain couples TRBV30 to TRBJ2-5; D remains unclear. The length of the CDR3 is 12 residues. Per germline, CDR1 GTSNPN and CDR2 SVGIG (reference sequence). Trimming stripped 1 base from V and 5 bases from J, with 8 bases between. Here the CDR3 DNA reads TGTGCCTGGAGTGGGGGTTTGGAGACCCAGTACTTC. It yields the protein CAWSGGLETQYF.

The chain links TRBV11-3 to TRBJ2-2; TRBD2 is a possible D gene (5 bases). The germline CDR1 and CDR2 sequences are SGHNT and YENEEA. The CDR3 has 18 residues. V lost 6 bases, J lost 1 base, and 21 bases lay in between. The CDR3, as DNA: TGTGCCAGCAGTAGCCCTGGTTTAGGACTCCAGAACACCGGGGAGCTGTTTTTT. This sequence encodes CASSSPGLGLQNTGELFF.

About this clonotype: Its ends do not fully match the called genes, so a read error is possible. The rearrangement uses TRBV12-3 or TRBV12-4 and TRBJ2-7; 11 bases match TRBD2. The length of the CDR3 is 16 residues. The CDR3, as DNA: TGTGCCGGCAGTTTATTAGCGGGAGGGCATCCCTACGAGCAATACTTC. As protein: CAGSLLAGGHPYEQYF.

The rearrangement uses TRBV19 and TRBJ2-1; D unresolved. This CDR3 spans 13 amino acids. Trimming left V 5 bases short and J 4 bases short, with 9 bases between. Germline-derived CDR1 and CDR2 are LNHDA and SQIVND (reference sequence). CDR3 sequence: CASSYQWYNEQFF. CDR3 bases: TGTGCCAGTAGTTACCAGTGGTACAATGAGCAGTTCTTC.

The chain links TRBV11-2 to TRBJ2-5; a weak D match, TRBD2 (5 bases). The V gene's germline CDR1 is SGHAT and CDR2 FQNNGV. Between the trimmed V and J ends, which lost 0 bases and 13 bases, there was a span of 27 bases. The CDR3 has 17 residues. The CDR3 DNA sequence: TGTGCCAGCAGCTTAGATAAGAGTGGGAGTAGGCAAGAGACTCGGTACTTC. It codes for CASSLDKSGSRQETRYF.

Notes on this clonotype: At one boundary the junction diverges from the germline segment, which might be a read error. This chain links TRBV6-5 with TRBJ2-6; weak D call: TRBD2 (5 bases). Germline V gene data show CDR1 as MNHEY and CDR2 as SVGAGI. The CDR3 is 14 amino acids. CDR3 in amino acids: CASSREAGTNVLTF. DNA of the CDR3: TGTGCCAGCAGTCGGGAAGCTGGGACCAACGTCCTGACTTTC.

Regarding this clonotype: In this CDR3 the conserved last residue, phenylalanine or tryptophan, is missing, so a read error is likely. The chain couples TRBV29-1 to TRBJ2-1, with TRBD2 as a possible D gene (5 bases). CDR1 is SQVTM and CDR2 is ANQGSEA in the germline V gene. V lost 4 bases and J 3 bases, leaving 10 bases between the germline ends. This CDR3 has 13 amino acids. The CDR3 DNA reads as TGCAGCGTTGTTAACGGGGACTACAATGAGCAGTTCTCC. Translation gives CSVVNGDYNEQFS.

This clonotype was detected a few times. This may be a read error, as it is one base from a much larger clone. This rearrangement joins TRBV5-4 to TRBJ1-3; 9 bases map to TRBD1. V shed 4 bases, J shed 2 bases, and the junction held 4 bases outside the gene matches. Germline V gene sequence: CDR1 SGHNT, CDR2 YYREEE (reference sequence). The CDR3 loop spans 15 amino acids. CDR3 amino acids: CASSLGTGTGNTIYF. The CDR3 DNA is TGTGCCAGCAGCCTTGGGACAGGGACTGGAAACACCATATATTTT.

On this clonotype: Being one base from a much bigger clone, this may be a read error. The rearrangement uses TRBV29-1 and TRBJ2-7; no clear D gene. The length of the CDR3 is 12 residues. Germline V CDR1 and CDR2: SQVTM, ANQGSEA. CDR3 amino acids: CSAKGNSYELHF. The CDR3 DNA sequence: TGCAGCGCCAAAGGCAACTCCTACGAGCTGCACTTC.

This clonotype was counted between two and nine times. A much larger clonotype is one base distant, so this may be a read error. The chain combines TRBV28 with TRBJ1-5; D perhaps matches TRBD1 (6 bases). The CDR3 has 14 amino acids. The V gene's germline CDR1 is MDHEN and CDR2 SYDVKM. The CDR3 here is CASSLTRDNRPQHF. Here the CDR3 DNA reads TGTGCCAGCAGTTTAACCAGGGACAATCGGCCCCAGCATTTT.

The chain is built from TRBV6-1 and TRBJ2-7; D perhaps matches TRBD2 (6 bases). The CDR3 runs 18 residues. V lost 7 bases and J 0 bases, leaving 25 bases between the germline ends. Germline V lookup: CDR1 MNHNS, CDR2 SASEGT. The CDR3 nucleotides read TGTGCCAGCATCTTCCAGACTAGTGGGGCCCTGGGCTCCTACGAGCAGTACTTC. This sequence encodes CASIFQTSGALGSYEQYF.

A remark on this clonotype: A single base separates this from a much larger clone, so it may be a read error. The CDR3 nucleotides read TGTGCCAGCTGTCAGATAAGCTCCTATAATTCACCCCTCCACTTT. This sequence encodes CASCQISSYNSPLHF. J is TRBJ1-6 and V is TRBV28; no firm D call. The V end was cut by 8 bases, the J end by 0 bases, with 11 bases between. The germline V gene encodes CDR1 MDHEN and CDR2 SYDVKM. This CDR3 contains 15 residues.

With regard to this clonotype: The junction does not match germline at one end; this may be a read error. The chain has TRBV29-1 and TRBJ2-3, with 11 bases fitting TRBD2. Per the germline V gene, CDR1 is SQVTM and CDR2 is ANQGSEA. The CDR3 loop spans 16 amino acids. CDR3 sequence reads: CSVKEVTSGSADTQYF. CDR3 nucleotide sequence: TGCAGCGTTAAAGAAGTAACTAGCGGGAGCGCAGATACGCAGTATTTT.

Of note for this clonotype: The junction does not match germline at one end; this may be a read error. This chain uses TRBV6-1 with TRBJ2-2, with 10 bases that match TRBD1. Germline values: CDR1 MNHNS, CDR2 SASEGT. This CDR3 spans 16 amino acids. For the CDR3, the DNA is TGCTCCAGCAGTGGGGGACAGGGGACGATTGGCGGGGAGCTGTTTTTT. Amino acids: CSSSGGQGTIGGELFF.

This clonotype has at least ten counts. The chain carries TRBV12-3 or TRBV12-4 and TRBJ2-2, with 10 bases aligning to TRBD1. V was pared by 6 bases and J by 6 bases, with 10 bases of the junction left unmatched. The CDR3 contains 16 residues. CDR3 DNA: TGTGCCAGCAGCCCGGGACAGGGGAGAGGTCCCGGGGAGCTGTTTTTT. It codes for CASSPGQGRGPGELFF.

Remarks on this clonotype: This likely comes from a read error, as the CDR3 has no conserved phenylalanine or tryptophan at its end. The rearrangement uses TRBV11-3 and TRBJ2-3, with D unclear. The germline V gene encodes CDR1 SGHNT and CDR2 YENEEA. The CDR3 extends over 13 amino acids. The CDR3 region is CASSWGEANTQYS. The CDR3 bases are TGTGCCAGCAGCTGGGGTGAGGCAAATACACAGTATTCT.